A selection of T cell receptor beta chains follows, all from one sample in a study of T cells in Graves' hyperthyroidism and ophthalmopathy. Using its own MiXCR run on the multiplex PCR reads, TCRdb lists one record per CDR3 protein. The sample comprises approximately 600,000 distinct CDR3 sequences, around 21% of which are singletons, and around a third rests with the top ten. The sample taken for sequencing was blood. The receptors derive from a man aged 30 to 39 with Graves' ophthalmopathy. The conserved cysteine and the conserved F or W are not part of the CDR3 here. Fields, in order: J gene, V gene, CDR3 protein.

TRBJ2-7,TRBV20-1,SAREPSGRSEQY
TRBJ2-2,TRBV4-1,ASSQGISVVTGELF
TRBJ1-3,TRBV2,ASSGVGNTIY
TRBJ2-7,TRBV5-5,ASSLAPPPTSGEEKTYEQY
TRBJ1-5,TRBV7-2,ASSLMTGSNQPQH
TRBJ1-2,TRBV5-1,ASSPSDTDYGYT
TRBJ1-2,TRBV27,ASRPPVDTNYGYT
TRBJ2-1,TRBV5-1,ASSLGGRRNEQF
TRBJ1-4,TRBV7-3,ASSWPNEGSTNEKLF
TRBJ1-3,TRBV6-1,ASRAKTGRRNTIY
TRBJ1-4,TRBV28,ASSSGRTAKLF
TRBJ2-7,TRBV5-4,ASSLGEPSYEQY
TRBJ1-2,TRBV7-9,ASSLSNRGDGYT